This T cell receptor (beta chain) stems from a study of T cell responses to AZD1222 COVID-19 vaccine. Sequencing used immunoSEQ multiplex PCR; TCRdb keeps in-frame clones, though not all of them. This table has about 120,000 clones, 90% appearing once. A remark on this clone: Its antigen remains unidentified.

Study-level findings and limits: Spike was spanned by vaccine-associated CD4 TCRs, with dominance at 160-218 and 743-854.

This CDR3 region has 14 residues. The V gene's germline CDR1 is SGHTA and CDR2 FQGTGA. V was shortened by 4 bases and J by 2 bases, with 8 bases between the two germline ends. This sequence originates from an adult in good health. Sequenced material: peripheral blood, taken on day 0 of AZD1222 vaccination. The rearrangement uses TRBV7-3 and TRBJ2-2; weak D call: TRBD1 (6 bases). The CDR3 region is CASSSQGNTGELFF. CDR3 bases: TGTGCCAGCAGCTCACAGGGTAACACCGGGGAGCTGTTTTTT.